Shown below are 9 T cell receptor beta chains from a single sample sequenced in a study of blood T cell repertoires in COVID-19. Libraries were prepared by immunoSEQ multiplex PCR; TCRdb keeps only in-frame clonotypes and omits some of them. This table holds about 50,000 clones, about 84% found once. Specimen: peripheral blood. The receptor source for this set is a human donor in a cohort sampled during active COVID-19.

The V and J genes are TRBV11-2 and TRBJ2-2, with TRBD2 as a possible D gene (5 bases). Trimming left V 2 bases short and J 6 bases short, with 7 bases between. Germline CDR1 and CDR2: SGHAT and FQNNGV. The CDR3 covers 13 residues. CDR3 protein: CASSLSGSGELFF. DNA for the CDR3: TGTGCCAGCAGCTTATCGGGATCCGGGGAGCTGTTTTTT.

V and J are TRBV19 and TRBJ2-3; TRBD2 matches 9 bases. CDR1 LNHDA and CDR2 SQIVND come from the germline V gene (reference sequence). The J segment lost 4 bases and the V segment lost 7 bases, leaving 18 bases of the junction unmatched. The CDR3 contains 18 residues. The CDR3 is CASNPLAGGPWFPDTQYF. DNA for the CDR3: TGTGCCAGTAACCCTTTGGCGGGGGGGCCGTGGTTTCCAGATACGCAGTATTTT.

The CDR3 loop is CASSIRTGVGYTF. The CDR3 DNA reads TGTGCCAGTAGTATCCGGACAGGGGTAGGCTACACCTTC. The chain joins TRBV19 to TRBJ1-2; 9 positions agree with TRBD1. CDR3 length: 13 residues. Germline V gives CDR1 LNHDA, CDR2 SQIVND (reference sequence). V lost 3 bases and J lost 8; bases outside the gene matches: 4.

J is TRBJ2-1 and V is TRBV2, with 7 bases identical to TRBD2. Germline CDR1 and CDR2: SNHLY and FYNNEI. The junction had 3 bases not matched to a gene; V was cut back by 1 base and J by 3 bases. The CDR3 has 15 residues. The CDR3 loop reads CASSEVTGGYNEQFF. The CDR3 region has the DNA TGTGCCAGCAGTGAAGTGACGGGGGGCTACAATGAGCAGTTCTTC.

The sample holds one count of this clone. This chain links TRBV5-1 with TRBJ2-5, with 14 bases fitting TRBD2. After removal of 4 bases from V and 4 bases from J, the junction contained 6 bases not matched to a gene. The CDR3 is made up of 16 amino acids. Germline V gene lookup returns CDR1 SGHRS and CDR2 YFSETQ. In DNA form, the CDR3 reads TGCGCCAGCAGCCCGGAGGGGACTAGCGGGGGAGAGACCCAGTACTTC. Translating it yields CASSPEGTSGGETQYF. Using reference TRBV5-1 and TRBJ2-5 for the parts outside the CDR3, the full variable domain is KAGVTQTPRYLIKTRGQQVTLSCSPISGHRSVSWYQQTPGQGLQFLFEYFSETQRNKGNFPGRFSGRQFSNSRSEMNVSTLELGDSALYLCASSPEGTSGGETQYFGPGTRLLVL.

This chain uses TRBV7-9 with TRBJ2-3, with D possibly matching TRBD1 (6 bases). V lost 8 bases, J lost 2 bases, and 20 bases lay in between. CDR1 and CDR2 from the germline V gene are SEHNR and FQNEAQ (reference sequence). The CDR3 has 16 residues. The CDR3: CASGTQGQGFTDTQYF. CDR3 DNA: TGTGCCAGCGGGACCCAGGGACAAGGGTTCACAGATACGCAGTATTTT.

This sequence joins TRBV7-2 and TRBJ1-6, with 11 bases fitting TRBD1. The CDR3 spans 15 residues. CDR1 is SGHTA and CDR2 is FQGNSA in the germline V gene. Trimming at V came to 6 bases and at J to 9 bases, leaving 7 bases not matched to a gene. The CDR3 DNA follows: TGTGCCAGCAGTCCTGGGACAGGGGGGAGTTCACCCCTCCACTTT. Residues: CASSPGTGGSSPLHF.

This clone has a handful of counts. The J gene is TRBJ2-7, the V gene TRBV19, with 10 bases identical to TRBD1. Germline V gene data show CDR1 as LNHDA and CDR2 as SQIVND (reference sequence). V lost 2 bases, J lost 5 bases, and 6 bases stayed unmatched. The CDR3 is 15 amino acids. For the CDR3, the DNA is TGTGCCAGTAGTATACCCGGGACAGGGGACCACGAGCAGTACTTC. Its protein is CASSIPGTGDHEQYF.

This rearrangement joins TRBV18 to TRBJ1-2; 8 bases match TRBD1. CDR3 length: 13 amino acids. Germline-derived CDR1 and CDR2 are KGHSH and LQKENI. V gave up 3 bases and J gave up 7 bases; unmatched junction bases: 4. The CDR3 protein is CASSPDRDGGYTF. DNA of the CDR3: TGTGCCAGCTCACCGGACAGGGACGGTGGCTACACCTTC.